A selection of T cell receptor beta chains follows, all from one sample in a study of blood T cell repertoires in COVID-19. Measured with immunoSEQ multiplex PCR; TCRdb has only the in-frame clones, and not every one. The table shows some 250,000 clones, with 70% to 90% occurring only once. The sequenced sample was peripheral blood. The receptors here all came from a young woman who had recovered from COVID-19. The CDR3 runs from the conserved cysteine through the conserved F or W. Fields, in order: D gene, clone size, V gene, CDR3 length, J gene, CDR3 protein, CDR3 DNA. A D gene is named only where the DNA matches it firmly. For some rows the clone size is stated as once, few or many, or as a class when expanded; others skip it.

>TRBD1|-|TRBV30|16|TRBJ1-1
CAWSPSWDRGFTEAFF
TGTGCCTGGAGTCCCTCCTGGGACAGGGGATTCACTGAAGCTTTCTTT
>TRBD2|-|TRBV7-2|13|TRBJ2-7
CASTWLAGNEQYF
TGTGCCAGCACGTGGCTAGCGGGAAACGAGCAGTACTTC
>-|-|TRBV3-1/TRBV3-2|15|TRBJ1-2
CASSQDSQGRLGYTF
TGTGCCAGCAGCCAAGATAGCCAGGGGAGACTTGGCTACACCTTC
>-|-|TRBV6-2/TRBV6-3|14|TRBJ2-7
CASSYTGLFYEQYF
TGTGCCAGCAGTTATACGGGACTCTTCTACGAGCAGTACTTC
>-|many|TRBV6-1|16|TRBJ2-4
CASSEAGKAIENIQYF
TGTGCCAGCAGTGAAGCCGGGAAAGCCATCGAAAACATTCAGTACTTC
>TRBD2|-|TRBV6-2/TRBV6-3|16|TRBJ2-5
CASSQGLAGYGETQYF
TGTGCCAGCAGCCAAGGACTAGCGGGGTACGGGGAGACCCAGTACTTC
>TRBD1|-|TRBV10-3|17|TRBJ1-5
CAISDETGTGFGQPQHF
TGTGCCATCAGCGACGAGACGGGGACAGGGTTTGGACAGCCCCAGCATTTT
>TRBD2|-|TRBV6-2/TRBV6-3|14|TRBJ2-3
CASSIAGATDTQYF
TGTGCCAGCAGTATAGCGGGGGCCACAGATACGCAGTATTTT
>TRBD1|-|TRBV5-1|15|TRBJ1-2
CASSYNPGQGFGYTF
TGCGCCAGCAGCTACAATCCGGGACAGGGCTTTGGCTACACCTTC
>-|-|TRBV7-9|19|TRBJ2-6
CASSFPDKVGFSGANVLTF
TGTGCCAGCAGCTTTCCGGATAAGGTCGGGTTTTCCGGGGCCAACGTCCTGACTTTC
>-|-|TRBV21-1|17|TRBJ1-5
CASSSGRTGERRQPQHF
TGTGCCAGCAGCTCTGGCAGGACAGGGGAAAGGAGGCAGCCCCAGCATTTT
>-|-|TRBV4-2|13|TRBJ2-7
CASRPTGFGEQYF
TGTGCCAGCAGACCGACAGGTTTCGGTGAGCAGTACTTC
>-|-|TRBV29-1|12|TRBJ1-1
CSVDPADTEAFF
TGCAGCGTTGACCCCGCGGACACTGAAGCTTTCTTT
>-|once|TRBV7-2|12|TRBJ1-6
CAIKPAGSPLHF
TGTGCCATCAAACCCGCGGGATCACCCCTCCACTTT
>TRBD2|-|TRBV2|16|TRBJ2-5
CASSEGLAGGLETQYF
TGTGCCAGCAGTGAGGGGCTAGCGGGGGGGCTGGAGACCCAGTACTTC
>-|-|TRBV30|13|TRBJ2-5
CAWSTGGQETQYF
TGTGCCTGGAGTACAGGCGGCCAAGAGACCCAGTACTTC
>-|-|TRBV5-6|12|TRBJ1-2
CASSFAGDGYTF
TGTGCCAGCAGCTTTGCGGGCGATGGCTACACCTTC
>-|-|TRBV2|11|TRBJ1-1
CAIHRGTEAFF
TGTGCCATACACCGGGGGACTGAAGCTTTCTTT
>TRBD1|-|TRBV4-1|14|TRBJ1-5
CASSQETGNQPQHF
TGCGCCAGCAGCCAAGAGACAGGGAATCAGCCCCAGCATTTT
>-|-|TRBV18|12|TRBJ1-4
CASSPSKEKLFF
TGTGCCAGCTCACCCAGTAAAGAAAAACTGTTTTTT
>-|-|TRBV29-1|14|TRBJ2-7
CSVEGQGSEGKQYF
TGCAGCGTTGAAGGGCAGGGCAGTGAAGGTAAGCAGTACTTC
>-|-|TRBV19|13|TRBJ1-2
CASSMRREYGYTF
TGTGCCAGTAGTATGAGGAGGGAATACGGCTACACCTTC
>-|-|TRBV6-5|13|TRBJ2-5
CASRKTGQETQYF
TGTGCCAGCAGAAAGACAGGCCAAGAGACCCAGTACTTC
>TRBD1|-|TRBV3-1/TRBV3-2|15|TRBJ1-2
CASSQGDRGLYGYTF
TGTGCCAGCAGCCAAGGGGACAGGGGTCTTTATGGCTACACCTTC
>TRBD1|-|TRBV12-5|15|TRBJ2-7
CASGRPRGGQYEQYF
TGTGCTAGTGGTAGGCCTCGAGGGGGCCAGTACGAGCAGTACTTC
>-|-|TRBV10-3|13|TRBJ1-4
CAISEGREEKLFF
TGTGCCATCAGTGAGGGACGGGAAGAAAAACTGTTTTTT
>-|-|TRBV6-5|14|TRBJ2-7
CASSLQGRPYEQYF
TGTGCCAGCAGTCTCCAGGGTAGACCCTACGAGCAGTACTTC
>TRBD1|-|TRBV7-2|17|TRBJ2-4
CASSMPGQGSFYNIQYF
TGTGCCAGCAGCATGCCGGGACAGGGGAGTTTCTATAACATTCAGTACTTC
>TRBD2|-|TRBV2|13|TRBJ2-5
CARGLAGQETQYF
TGTGCCAGAGGACTAGCGGGGCAAGAGACCCAGTACTTC
>-|-|TRBV27|12|TRBJ1-2
CASGERRNGYTF
TGTGCCAGCGGTGAAAGGAGGAATGGCTACACCTTC
>-|-|TRBV10-3|13|TRBJ1-2
CAISDRDNHGYTF
TGTGCCATCAGTGACCGGGACAACCATGGCTACACCTTC
>-|-|TRBV7-9|13|TRBJ2-1
CASSPKWANEQFF
TGTGCCAGCAGCCCCAAGTGGGCGAATGAGCAGTTCTTC